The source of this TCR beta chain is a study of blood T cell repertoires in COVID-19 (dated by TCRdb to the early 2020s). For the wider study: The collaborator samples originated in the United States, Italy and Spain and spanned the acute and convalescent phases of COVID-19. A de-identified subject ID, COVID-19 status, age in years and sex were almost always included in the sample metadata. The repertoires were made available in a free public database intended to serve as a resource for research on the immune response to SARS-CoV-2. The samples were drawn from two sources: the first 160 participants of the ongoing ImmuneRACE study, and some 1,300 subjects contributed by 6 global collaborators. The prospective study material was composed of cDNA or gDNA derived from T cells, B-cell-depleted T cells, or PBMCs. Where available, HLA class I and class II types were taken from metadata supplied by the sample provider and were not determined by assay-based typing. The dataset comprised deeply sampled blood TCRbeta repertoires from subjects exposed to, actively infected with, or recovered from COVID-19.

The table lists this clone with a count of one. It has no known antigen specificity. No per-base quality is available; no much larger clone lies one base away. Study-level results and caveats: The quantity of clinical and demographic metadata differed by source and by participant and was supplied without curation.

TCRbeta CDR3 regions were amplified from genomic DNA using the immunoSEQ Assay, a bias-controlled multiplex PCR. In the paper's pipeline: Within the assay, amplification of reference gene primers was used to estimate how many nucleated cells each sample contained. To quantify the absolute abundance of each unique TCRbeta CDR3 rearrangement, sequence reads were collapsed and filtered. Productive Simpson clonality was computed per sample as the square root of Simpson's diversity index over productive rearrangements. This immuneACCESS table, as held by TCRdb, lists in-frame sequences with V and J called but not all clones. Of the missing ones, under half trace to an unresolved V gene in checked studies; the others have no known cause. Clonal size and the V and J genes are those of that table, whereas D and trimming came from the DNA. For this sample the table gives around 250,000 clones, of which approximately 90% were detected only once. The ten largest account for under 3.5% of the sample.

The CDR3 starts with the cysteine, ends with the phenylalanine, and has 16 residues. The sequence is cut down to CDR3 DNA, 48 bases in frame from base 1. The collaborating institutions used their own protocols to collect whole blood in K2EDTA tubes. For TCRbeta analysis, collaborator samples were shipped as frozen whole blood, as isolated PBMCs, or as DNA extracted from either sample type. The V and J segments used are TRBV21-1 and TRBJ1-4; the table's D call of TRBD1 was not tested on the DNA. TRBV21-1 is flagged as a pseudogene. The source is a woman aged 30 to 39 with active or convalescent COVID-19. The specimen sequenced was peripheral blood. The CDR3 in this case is CASSGDRVGRGEKLFF. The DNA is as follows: TGTGCCAGCAGCGGGGACAGGGTCGGCAGGGGCGAAAAACTGTTTTTT.